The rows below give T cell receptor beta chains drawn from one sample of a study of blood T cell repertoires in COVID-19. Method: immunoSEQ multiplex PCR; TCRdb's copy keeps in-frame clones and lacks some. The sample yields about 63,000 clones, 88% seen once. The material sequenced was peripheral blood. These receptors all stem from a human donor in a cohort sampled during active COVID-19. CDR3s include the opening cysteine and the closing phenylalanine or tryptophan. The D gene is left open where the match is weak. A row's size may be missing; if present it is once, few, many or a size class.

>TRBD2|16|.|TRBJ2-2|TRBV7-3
CASSLMAGGPTGELFF
TGTGCCAGCAGCTTAATGGCGGGGGGCCCGACCGGGGAGCTGTTTTTT
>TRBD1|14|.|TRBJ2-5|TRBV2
CASSESSGGETQYF
TGTGCCAGCAGTGAATCGTCAGGGGGAGAGACCCAGTACTTC
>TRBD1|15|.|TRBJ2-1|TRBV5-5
CASSAGQVRYNEQFF
TGTGCCAGCAGCGCGGGACAGGTCCGCTACAATGAGCAGTTCTTC
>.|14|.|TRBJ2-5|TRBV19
CASSLSSAQETQYF
TGTGCCAGTAGTCTCTCTAGCGCCCAAGAGACCCAGTACTTC
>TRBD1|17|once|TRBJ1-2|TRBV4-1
CASSPMGQSTSLGGYTF
TGCGCCAGCAGCCCCATGGGACAGTCAACATCTTTGGGGGGCTACACCTTC
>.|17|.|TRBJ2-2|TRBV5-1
CASSLAPPGVNTGELFF
TGCGCCAGCAGCTTGGCCCCTCCCGGGGTCAATACCGGGGAGCTGTTTTTT
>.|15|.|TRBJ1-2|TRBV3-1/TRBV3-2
CAGSQGWAGVYGYTF
TGTGCCGGCAGCCAAGGATGGGCAGGGGTCTATGGCTACACCTTC
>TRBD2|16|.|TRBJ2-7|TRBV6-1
CASSEATGTRIYEQYF
TGTGCCAGCAGTGAAGCTACCGGGACTAGAATCTACGAGCAGTACTTC
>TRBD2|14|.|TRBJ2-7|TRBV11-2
CASSLTSGAYEQYF
TGTGCCAGCAGCTTGACTAGCGGGGCCTACGAGCAGTACTTC
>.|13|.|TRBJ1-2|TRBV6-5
CASSRTAYYGYTF
TGTGCCAGCAGTAGGACAGCCTACTATGGCTACACCTTC
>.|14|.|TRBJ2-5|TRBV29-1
CSVTNRARQETQYF
TGCAGCGTGACTAACCGGGCCCGCCAAGAGACCCAGTACTTC
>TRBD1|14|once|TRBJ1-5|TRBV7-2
CASSRGQINQPQHF
TGTGCCAGCAGCCGGGGACAGATTAATCAGCCCCAGCATTTT
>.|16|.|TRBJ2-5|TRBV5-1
CASSLRIPQPGETQYF
TGCGCCAGCAGCTTGAGGATTCCGCAACCGGGGGAGACCCAGTACTTC
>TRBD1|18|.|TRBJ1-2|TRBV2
CASSEARTGVSKNYGYTF
TGTGCCAGCAGTGAAGCCCGGACAGGGGTGTCAAAAAACTATGGCTACACCTTC
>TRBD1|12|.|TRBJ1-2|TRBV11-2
CASSPDRGGYTF
TGTGCCAGCAGCCCGGACAGGGGTGGCTACACCTTC
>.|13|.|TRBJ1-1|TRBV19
CASTGQSSTEAFF
TGTGCCAGTACCGGACAGTCGAGCACTGAAGCTTTCTTT
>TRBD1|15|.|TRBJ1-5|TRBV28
CASTARDRGLQPQHF
TGTGCCAGCACCGCACGGGACAGGGGGCTTCAGCCCCAGCATTTT
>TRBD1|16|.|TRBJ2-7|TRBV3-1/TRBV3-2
CASSQDPGQRLYEQYF
TGTGCCAGCAGCCAGGACCCGGGACAGAGACTCTACGAGCAGTACTTC
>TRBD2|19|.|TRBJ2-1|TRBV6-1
CASSERDIFSGGAYNEQFF
TGTGCCAGCAGTGAAAGGGATATATTTAGCGGGGGGGCCTACAATGAGCAGTTCTTC
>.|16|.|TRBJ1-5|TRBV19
CASSLTTGTSNQPQHF
TGTGCCAGTAGTCTAACGACCGGGACAAGTAATCAGCCCCAGCATTTT
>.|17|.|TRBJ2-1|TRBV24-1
CATSEVVLGGTYNEQFF
TGTGCCACCAGTGAAGTGGTCCTCGGAGGGACCTACAATGAGCAGTTCTTC
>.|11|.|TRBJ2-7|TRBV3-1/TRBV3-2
CASSRSYEQYF
TGTGCCAGCAGCCGTTCTTACGAGCAGTACTTC
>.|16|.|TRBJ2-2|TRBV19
CASSIAQGLSVGELFF
TGTGCCAGTAGTATTGCGCAGGGGTTAAGTGTAGGGGAGCTGTTTTTT
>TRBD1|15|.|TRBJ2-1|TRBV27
CASSRQGSRYNEQFF
TGTGCCAGCAGTCGACAGGGGTCTCGTTACAATGAGCAGTTCTTC
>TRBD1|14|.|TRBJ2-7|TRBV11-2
CASSLGTGPYEQYF
TGTGCCAGCAGCTTAGGGACAGGTCCCTACGAGCAGTACTTC
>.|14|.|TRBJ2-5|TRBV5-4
CASSFRDFQETQYF
TGTGCCAGCAGCTTCCGGGACTTCCAAGAGACCCAGTACTTC
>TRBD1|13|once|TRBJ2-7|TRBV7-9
CASSTGQLYEQYF
TGTGCCAGCAGCACGGGACAGCTCTACGAGCAGTACTTC
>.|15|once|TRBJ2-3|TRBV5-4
CASSQRGSSTDTQYF
TGTGCCAGCAGCCAACGAGGTTCTAGCACAGATACGCAGTATTTT
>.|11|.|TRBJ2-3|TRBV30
CAWSVLDTQYF
TGTGCCTGGAGTGTACTAGATACGCAGTATTTT
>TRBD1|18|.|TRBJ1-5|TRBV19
CASSTRDRGVYSNQPQHF
TGTGCCAGTAGTACCCGGGACAGGGGGGTTTATAGCAATCAGCCCCAGCATTTT
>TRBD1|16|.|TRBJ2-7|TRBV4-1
CASSQGTPGQFYEQYF
TGCGCCAGCAGCCAAGGGACTCCGGGACAGTTTTACGAGCAGTACTTC
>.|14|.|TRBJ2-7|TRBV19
CASSSTGTPYEQYF
TGTGCCAGTAGTTCAACTGGGACACCCTACGAGCAGTACTTC
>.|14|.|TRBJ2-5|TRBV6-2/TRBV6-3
CASSYSARGETQYF
TGTGCCAGCAGTTACTCGGCCCGGGGAGAGACCCAGTACTTC
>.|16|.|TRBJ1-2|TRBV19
CASSIDRTERGYGYTF
TGTGCCAGTAGTATAGACCGCACCGAGCGAGGCTATGGCTACACCTTC
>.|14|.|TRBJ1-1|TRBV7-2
CASSDHGGATEAFF
TGTGCCAGCAGCGACCACGGGGGGGCAACTGAAGCTTTCTTT
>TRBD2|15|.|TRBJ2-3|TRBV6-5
CASSYRASGTDTQYF
TGTGCCAGCAGTTACAGGGCTAGCGGGACAGATACGCAGTATTTT
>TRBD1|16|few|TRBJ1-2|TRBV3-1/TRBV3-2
CASSRIQGAGDYGYTF
TGTGCCAGCAGCCGAATACAGGGGGCTGGAGACTATGGCTACACCTTC
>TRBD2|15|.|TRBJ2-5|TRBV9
CASSVALAGLETQYF
TGTGCCAGCAGCGTAGCACTAGCGGGTCTAGAGACCCAGTACTTC
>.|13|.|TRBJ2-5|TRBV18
CASSLGGAETQYF
TGTGCCAGCTCACTAGGTGGGGCAGAGACCCAGTACTTC
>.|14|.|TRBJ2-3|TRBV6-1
CASSERVSADTQYF
TGTGCCAGCAGTGAACGGGTTAGCGCAGATACGCAGTATTTT
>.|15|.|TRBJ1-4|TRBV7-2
CASSLGGRVNEKLFF
TGTGCCAGCAGCTTAGGGGGCAGGGTTAATGAAAAACTGTTTTTT
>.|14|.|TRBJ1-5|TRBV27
CASRGEGHNQPQHF
TGTGCCAGCAGGGGGGAGGGCCACAATCAGCCCCAGCATTTT
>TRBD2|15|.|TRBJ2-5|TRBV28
CASGRLAAGLGTQYF
TGTGCCAGCGGCCGACTAGCGGCCGGATTGGGGACCCAGTACTTC
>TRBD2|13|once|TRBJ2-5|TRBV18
CASSPGAGQTQYF
TGTGCCAGCTCACCAGGAGCGGGACAGACCCAGTACTTC
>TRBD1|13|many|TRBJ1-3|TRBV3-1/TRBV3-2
CASETGAGNTIYF
TGTGCCAGCGAAACAGGGGCTGGAAACACCATATATTTT
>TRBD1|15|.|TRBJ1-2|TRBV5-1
CASSRFPGQNYGYTF
TGCGCCAGCAGCCGATTCCCGGGACAGAACTATGGCTACACCTTC
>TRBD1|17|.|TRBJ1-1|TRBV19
CASSIGGTGAVNTEAFF
TGTGCCAGTAGTATAGGGGGGACAGGGGCCGTGAACACTGAAGCTTTCTTT
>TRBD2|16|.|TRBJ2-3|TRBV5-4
CASSFGSGRGRDTQYF
TGTGCCAGCAGCTTTGGCAGCGGGAGAGGCAGAGATACGCAGTATTTT
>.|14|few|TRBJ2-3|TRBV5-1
CASTPTVGTDTQYF
TGCGCCAGCACCCCAACAGTGGGCACAGATACGCAGTATTTT
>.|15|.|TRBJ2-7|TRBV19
CASRSQGSPSYEQYF
TGTGCCAGTAGATCCCAGGGGTCCCCTTCCTACGAGCAGTACTTC
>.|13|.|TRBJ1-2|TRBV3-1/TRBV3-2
CASSQGDVYGYTF
TGTGCCAGCAGCCAAGGCGATGTCTATGGCTACACCTTC
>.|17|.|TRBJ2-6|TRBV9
CASSVGWGRSGANVLTF
TGTGCCAGCAGCGTAGGTTGGGGGCGGTCTGGGGCCAACGTCCTGACTTTC
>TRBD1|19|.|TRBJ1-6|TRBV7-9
CASSSLGTGGRRGNSPLHF
TGTGCCAGCAGCTCCTTAGGGACAGGGGGCCGCAGGGGTAATTCACCCCTCCACTTT
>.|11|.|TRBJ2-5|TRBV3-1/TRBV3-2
CASSQAPILYF
TGTGCCAGCAGCCAAGCCCCGATACTGTACTTC
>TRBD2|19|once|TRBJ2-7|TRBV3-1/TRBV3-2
CASSQDIGLGRTSGYEQYF
TGTGCCAGCAGCCAAGATATCGGTCTGGGACGGACTAGCGGTTACGAGCAGTACTTC
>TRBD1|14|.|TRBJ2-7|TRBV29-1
CSVVPGQGPYEQYF
TGCAGCGTTGTCCCGGGACAGGGGCCCTACGAGCAGTACTTC